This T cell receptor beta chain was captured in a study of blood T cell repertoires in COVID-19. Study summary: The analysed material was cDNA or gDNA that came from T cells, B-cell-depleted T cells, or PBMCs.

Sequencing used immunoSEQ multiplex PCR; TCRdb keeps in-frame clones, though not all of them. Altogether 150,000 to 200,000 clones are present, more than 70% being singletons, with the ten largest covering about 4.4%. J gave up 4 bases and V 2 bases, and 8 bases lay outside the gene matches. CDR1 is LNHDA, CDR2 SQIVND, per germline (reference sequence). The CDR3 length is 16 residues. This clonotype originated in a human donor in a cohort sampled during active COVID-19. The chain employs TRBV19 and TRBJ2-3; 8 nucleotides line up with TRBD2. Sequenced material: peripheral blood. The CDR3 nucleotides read TGTGCCAGTAGTATATCGGGCGGGAGGATGGCAGATACGCAGTATTTT. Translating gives CASSISGGRMADTQYF.